The T cell receptor beta chain described here comes from a study of CD8 T cells in Susac syndrome (dated by TCRdb to between 2018 and 2021). About the investigation overall: Repertoire sequencing was used to test whether CD8+ T cell activation and differentiation in Susac syndrome was antigen driven. Clonality of the CD8+ T cell repertoire was compared between around 13 healthy donors, roughly 14 Susac syndrome patients and some 15 multiple sclerosis patients. The full study reports these points: The number of individuals in the TCR sequencing and HLA analysis was acknowledged as relatively small.

Cut back by 5 bases and 6 bases, the V and J ends lie 3 bases apart. CDR1 and CDR2 are drawn from the germline V gene (reference sequence): SGHNT, YYREEE. The CDR3 numbers 9 residues from cysteine through phenylalanine. Only the CDR3 part of the read is kept: 27 bases, read in frame from the first base. As to this clonotype: Its antigen target is currently unknown. Base-call qualities are not available, and no considerably larger clone is one nucleotide away.

Peripheral blood CD8+ and CD4+ T cells from healthy donors, Susac syndrome patients and multiple sclerosis patients were profiled by high-throughput TCR beta sequencing. Healthy donors were included as age- and sex-matched controls. CD8+ TEMRA cells were enriched by FACS, while bulk CD8+ and CD4+ T cells were purified by magnetic negative isolation. Blood was drawn into EDTA tubes, processed within 24 hours, and PBMCs were isolated by density gradient centrifugation. PBMCs destined for TCR sequencing were cryopreserved in liquid nitrogen and later thawed in a 37 °C water bath. The sorted or isolated CD4+, CD8+ and CD8+ TEMRA cells reached a purity of at least 90%. RNA was extracted using the RNeasy kit, and roughly 0.45 to 1 microgram was reverse transcribed with random hexamers. The immunoSEQ multiplex PCR assay, which covers 54 Vbeta and 13 Jbeta segments, was used to amplify TCR beta CDR3 regions. PCR amplification bias was corrected using a synthetic template baseline for primer optimization and computational correction. In the source study's methods: Reads were annotated to V, D and J genes according to IMGT and were analyzed with immunoSEQ Analyzer, with only productive sequences retained. Clonality was computed as one minus Shannon entropy normalized by log2 of the number of productive unique sequences. Public and private clones were assessed among the 100 most prevalent clones of each patient and control. Clones were defined as Susac-specific when absent from the healthy and MS cohorts, from approximately 970 published viral clones and from other ImmuneACCESS disease sequences. TCRdb applied fastp at Q25 and MiXCR to the public reads, then kept only in-frame beta chains. Duplicate CDR3 protein sequences are folded into a single record with the most common DNA and genes. Here the V and J calls rest on TCRdb's processing, not on the authors' analysis. The sample table shows about 27,000 distinct CDR3 sequences, and around 95% are seen once. The top ten hold around 0.27% of the sample.

Source material: CD8+ T cells from PBMCs. The sequence derives from a human donor in good health. The chain uses TRBV5-4 and TRBJ2-7; the D gene remains uncertain. The CDR3 in this case is CASRCEQYF. The DNA reads TGTGCCAGCAGATGCGAGCAGTACTTC.